These 21 T cell receptor beta chains were all obtained from the same sample, sequenced in a study of CD8 T cells in Susac syndrome. It was with random hexamers that about 0.45 to 1 ug RNA was reverse transcribed. TCRdb processed the immunoSEQ multiplex PCR reads anew with MiXCR; each CDR3 protein has one entry. The sample lists around 130,000 distinct CDR3 sequences; around 94% were seen once. Sample: CD8+ T cells from PBMCs. These receptors came from a human donor with Susac syndrome.

The chain carries TRBV9 and TRBJ2-1, with 8 bases matching TRBD2. After removal of 2 bases from V and 5 bases from J, the junction contained 3 bases not matched to a gene. Germline-derived CDR1 and CDR2 are SGDLS and YYNGEE. This CDR3 comprises 14 residues. In DNA, the CDR3 is TGTGCCAGCAGCGTCGGGGGGGCCCACAATGAGCAGTTCTTC. The encoded protein is CASSVGGAHNEQFF.

For the CDR3, the DNA is TGTGCCAGCAGCGTAGGGGGAGGAACGGTTGAGACCCAGTACTTC. It encodes CASSVGGGTVETQYF. The chain employs TRBV9 and TRBJ2-5; tentatively, D is TRBD2 (6 bases). The CDR3 totals 15 residues. V lost 0 bases and J 5 bases, leaving 14 bases between the germline ends. CDR1 and CDR2 (germline): SGDLS, YYNGEE.

The V and J genes are TRBV20-1 and TRBJ1-5, with D maybe TRBD1 (5 bases). This CDR3 is 16 amino acids long. V was clipped by 6 bases and J by 6 bases, with 24 bases between them. Germline CDR1 reads DFQATT; CDR2 reads SNEGSKA (reference sequence). The CDR3 sequence is CSAISPDLGESQPQHF. CDR3 DNA: TGCAGTGCCATATCCCCGGATCTGGGGGAAAGTCAGCCCCAGCATTTT.

Only one count was recorded for this clonotype. V is TRBV9 and J is TRBJ2-6, with a weak D call TRBD1 (5 bases). Trimming removed 0 bases from V and 4 bases from J, with 14 bases in between. In germline, CDR1 is SGDLS, CDR2 YYNGEE. CDR3 length equals 17 residues. Written as DNA, the CDR3 is TGTGCCAGCAGCGTAGGCAGGGTGGGTTACGGGGCCAACGTCCTGACTTTC. Amino acid sequence: CASSVGRVGYGANVLTF.

This chain joins TRBV2 and TRBJ2-5, with 9 bases identical to TRBD2. This CDR3 comprises 14 residues. Germline CDR1 and CDR2: SNHLY and FYNNEI. V lost 7 bases, J lost 2 bases, and 5 bases stayed unmatched. CDR3 DNA: TGTGCCAGCACTTGGCGGGGGGGACAAGAGACCCAGTACTTC. Translation: CASTWRGGQETQYF.

This clonotype came up once. This rearrangement joins TRBV27 to TRBJ2-7; 8 bases match TRBD1. This CDR3 comprises 13 residues. The V and J ends lost 2 bases and 9 bases, in that order; junction bases with no gene match: 6. CDR1 MNHEY and CDR2 SMNVEV come from the germline V gene (reference sequence). The CDR3 protein is CASSLPGQGGQYF. CDR3 DNA: TGTGCCAGCAGTTTACCCGGACAGGGTGGGCAGTACTTC.

The V gene is TRBV29-1, the J gene TRBJ2-2, with D maybe TRBD2 (6 bases). CDR1 and CDR2 from the germline V gene are SQVTM and ANQGSEA. The CDR3 contains 15 residues. V was clipped by 4 bases and J by 7 bases, with 19 bases between them. The CDR3 region is CSVVGFGGFGGELFF. CDR3 nucleotides: TGCAGCGTTGTAGGGTTCGGGGGATTTGGCGGGGAGCTGTTTTTT.

The chain combines TRBV7-3 with TRBJ2-5, with TRBD2 matching over 14 bases. Trimming took 3 bases from V and 3 from J; bases not matched to a gene: 3. CDR1 is SGHTA and CDR2 is FQGTGA in the germline V gene. The length of the CDR3 is 16 residues. The CDR3 sequence is CASSLGLAGAKETQYF. CDR3 in DNA: TGTGCCAGCAGCTTGGGACTAGCGGGGGCTAAAGAGACCCAGTACTTC.

The V call is TRBV4-2, the J call TRBJ1-2, with a tentative D call TRBD1 (6 bases). The V end lost 1 base, the J end lost 4 bases, and 7 bases lay between the germline ends. CDR1 and CDR2 from the germline V gene are LGHNA and YNFKEQ. There are 13 residues in the CDR3. CDR3 amino acids: CASSQGGAYGYTF. DNA of the CDR3: TGTGCCAGCAGCCAAGGGGGGGCCTATGGCTACACCTTC.

This clonotype was seen only once. The gene calls are TRBV20-1 and TRBJ2-3, with TRBD2 identical over 7 bases. This CDR3 contains 14 residues. In germline, CDR1 is DFQATT, CDR2 SNEGSKA (reference sequence). Trimming at V came to 1 base and at J to 3 bases, leaving 4 bases not matched to a gene. The DNA for the CDR3 is TGCAGTGCTAGAGCAGACGGGGGGACAGATACGCAGTATTTT. Protein product: CSARADGGTDTQYF.

The chain is built from TRBV13 and TRBJ2-5, with 11 bases fitting TRBD1. The V gene end was trimmed by 5 bases and the J gene end by 1 base; junction bases not matched to a gene: 9. Germline CDR1 reads PRHDT; CDR2 reads FYEKMQ (reference sequence). This CDR3 has 17 amino acids. The CDR3 DNA reads TGTGCCAGCAGCCCTACGGGACAGGGGGGGTCCCAAGAGACCCAGTACTTC. Its translation is CASSPTGQGGSQETQYF.

This rearrangement joins TRBV4-1 to TRBJ2-2; 10 nucleotides match TRBD1. The V segment lost 5 bases and the J segment 4 bases; nucleotides outside the gene matches: 4. CDR1 and CDR2 (germline): MGHRA, YSYEKL. This CDR3 has 15 amino acids. Here the CDR3 reads CASSLRQGATGELFF. The CDR3 region has the DNA TGCGCCAGCAGCTTACGACAGGGGGCCACCGGGGAGCTGTTTTTT.

This clonotype was counted a single time. This chain's CDR3 is CASSLEETGTYGYTF. DNA of the CDR3: TGCGCCAGCAGCTTGGAGGAGACAGGGACCTATGGCTACACCTTC. V is TRBV5-1 and J is TRBJ1-2; the match to TRBD1 covers 7 bases. The CDR3 length is 15 residues. Germline V CDR1 and CDR2: SGHRS, YFSETQ. Germline trimming cut 0 bases from V and 4 bases from J; bases unmatched to any gene: 6. Complete variable domain (other parts from reference TRBV5-1 and TRBJ1-2): KAGVTQTPRYLIKTRGQQVTLSCSPISGHRSVSWYQQTPGQGLQFLFEYFSETQRNKGNFPGRFSGRQFSNSRSEMNVSTLELGDSALYLCASSLEETGTYGYTFGSGTRLTVV.

This rearrangement joins TRBV6-1 to TRBJ2-1; the D is unclear. Between the trimmed V and J ends, which lost 3 bases and 4 bases, there was a span of 10 bases. The CDR3 is 14 amino acids. CDR1 is MNHNS, CDR2 SASEGT, per germline. The CDR3 region has the DNA TGTGCCAGCAGTGACCGCATACCATACAATGAGCAGTTCTTC. It yields the protein CASSDRIPYNEQFF.

V and J are TRBV29-1 and TRBJ2-5, with 8 bases identical to TRBD2. Trimming at V came to 4 bases and at J to 4 bases, leaving 2 bases not matched to a gene. Germline CDR1 SQVTM, CDR2 ANQGSEA. The CDR3 runs to 12 residues. This CDR3 reads CSVVAGGETQYF. Here the CDR3 DNA reads TGCAGCGTTGTCGCGGGGGGAGAGACCCAGTACTTC.

The chain joins TRBV5-1 to TRBJ2-5; 9 nucleotides line up with TRBD2. Germline V gene data show CDR1 as SGHRS and CDR2 as YFSETQ. V was pared by 0 bases and J by 3 bases, with 21 bases of the junction left unmatched. The CDR3 is made up of 21 amino acids. The CDR3 nucleotides read TGCGCCAGCAGCTTGGCCGTGACTACGGCGGGGGGGCAGCTTCCCAAAGAGACCCAGTACTTC. This translates into CASSLAVTTAGGQLPKETQYF.

This clonotype appeared once. The V call is TRBV27, the J call TRBJ2-3; D is unresolved. The V and J ends lost 7 bases and 5 bases respectively, with 16 bases between them. This CDR3 is 14 amino acids long. Germline V gene sequence: CDR1 MNHEY, CDR2 SMNVEV (reference sequence). Here the CDR3 reads CASIPLWGRDTQYF. In DNA form, the CDR3 reads TGTGCCAGCATCCCTCTCTGGGGAAGAGATACGCAGTATTTT.

This clonotype was seen only once. The V gene is TRBV20-1, the J gene TRBJ2-3; 12 positions match TRBD2. Germline V lookup: CDR1 DFQATT, CDR2 SNEGSKA (reference sequence). V lost 4 bases, J lost 2 bases, and 4 bases stayed unmatched. This CDR3 contains 15 residues. CDR3 sequence: CSANLAGGLTDTQYF. The CDR3, as DNA: TGCAGTGCTAACCTAGCGGGGGGGCTCACAGATACGCAGTATTTT.

This clonotype was detected only once. The rearrangement joins TRBV6-2 or TRBV6-3 to TRBJ2-3; D is unresolved. Germline CDR1 and CDR2: MNHEY and SVGEGT. The V end lost 6 bases, the J end lost 7 bases, and 8 bases lay between the germline ends. CDR3 length: 11 residues. CDR3 in DNA: TGTGCCAGCAGATCCGGAAATACGCAGTATTTT. Its protein product is CASRSGNTQYF.

This clonotype appeared a few times. The chain joins TRBV7-6 to TRBJ1-2; D not certain. Trimming took 1 base from V and 1 from J, leaving 7 bases between them. This CDR3 contains 14 residues. CDR1 SGHVS and CDR2 FNYEAQ come from the germline V gene. The CDR3 DNA is TGTGCCAGCAGCTTAGGGGAGGGTAACTATGGCTACACCTTC. Translated, it gives CASSLGEGNYGYTF.

CDR3 sequence reads: CSVQATGRVGYTF. In nucleotides, the CDR3 is TGCAGCGTTCAAGCGACAGGGAGGGTTGGCTACACCTTC. V usage is TRBV29-1 and J usage is TRBJ1-2, with 7 bases that match TRBD1. Germline loops: CDR1 SQVTM, CDR2 ANQGSEA. The V and J ends lost 5 bases and 7 bases, in that order; junction bases with no gene match: 10. The CDR3 has 13 amino acids. Supplemented by reference TRBV29-1 and TRBJ1-2, the full variable domain reads SAVISQKPSRDICQRGTSLTIQCQVDSQVTMMFWYRQQPGQSLTLIATANQGSEATYESGFVIDKFPISRPNLTFSTLTVSNMSPEDSSIYLCSVQATGRVGYTFGSGTRLTVV.